This T cell receptor beta chain derives from a study of long-term antiretroviral therapy in people with HIV. Survey-level resolution applied to immunoSEQ assay v3.0. Assay: immunoSEQ multiplex PCR; the TCRdb copy retains only in-frame clones and omits some. The profile covers some 17,000 clones, with approximately 80% appearing a single time and over 12% taken by the ten largest. Here the sequenced sample was unsorted PBMCs, taken 2.5 years before starting antiretroviral therapy. This TCR came from a woman between 45 and 65 years old with HIV.

This CDR3 reads CAWSVGTGAEAFF. DNA for the CDR3: TGTGCCTGGAGTGTAGGGACAGGGGCTGAAGCTTTCTTT. The chain employs TRBV30 and TRBJ1-1, with TRBD1 matching 10 bases. Germline CDR1 GTSNPN, CDR2 SVGIG (reference sequence). The CDR3 loop spans 13 amino acids. With 0 bases clipped from V and 6 bases from J, the junction kept 1 base outside the gene matches.